The clone carrying this T cell receptor (beta chain) was seen more than once but under ten times. This sample was included in a study of blood T cell repertoires in COVID-19. The CDR3 is made up of 14 amino acids. Germline CDR1 and CDR2: SQVTM and ANQGSEA. V dropped 4 bases and J dropped 2 bases, with 12 bases sitting between them. This table comes from immunoSEQ multiplex PCR, and its TCRdb copy is limited to in-frame clones, with some not included. The data contain under 130,000 clones, approximately 89% of them singletons. Sequencing input: peripheral blood. V is TRBV29-1 and J is TRBJ1-5; no definite D call. The clonotype comes from a woman older than 75 in a cohort sampled during active COVID-19. In DNA form, the CDR3 reads TGCAGCGTTGTCGGCCTGGAGGGCAATCAGCCCCAGCATTTT. It yields the protein CSVVGLEGNQPQHF.